This T cell receptor (beta chain) was sequenced in a study of response to subunit inactivated influenza vaccine. Trimming took 0 bases from V and 2 from J, leaving 11 bases between them. The germline CDR1 and CDR2 sequences are DFQATT and SNEGSKA (reference sequence). This CDR3 is 14 amino acids long. The study's findings and limits: It was suggested by the authors that few new T cells are recruited by each seasonal influenza vaccination.

MiXCR, applied by TCRdb to the RT-PCR reads, yields one record per CDR3 protein. Of some 640,000 distinct CDR3 sequences in the sample, about 14% were seen once. A remark on this clonotype: Its antigen is still unknown.

This chain uses TRBV20-1 with TRBJ2-7; tentatively, D is TRBD1 (5 bases). The clonotype comes from a man between 45 and 60 years old who received an inactivated influenza vaccine. Here the sequenced sample was PBMCs from blood, taken around 14 days before vaccination. The CDR3 DNA sequence: TGCAGTGCTAGAGATGGGTACAGGCCCTACGAGCAGTACTTC. As protein: CSARDGYRPYEQYF.